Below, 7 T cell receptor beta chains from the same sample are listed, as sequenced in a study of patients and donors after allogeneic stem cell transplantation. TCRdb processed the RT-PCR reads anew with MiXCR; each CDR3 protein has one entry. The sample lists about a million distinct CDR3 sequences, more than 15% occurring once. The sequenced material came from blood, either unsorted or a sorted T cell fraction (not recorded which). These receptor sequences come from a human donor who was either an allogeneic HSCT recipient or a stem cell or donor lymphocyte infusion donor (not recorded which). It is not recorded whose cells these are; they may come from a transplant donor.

The CDR3: CASSLGSAGSYTDTQYF. The CDR3 bases are TGTGCCAGCAGCTTAGGATCGGCAGGGAGTTACACAGATACGCAGTATTTT. The chain carries TRBV7-2 and TRBJ2-3; D tentatively reads TRBD1 or TRBD2 (5 bases each). Trimming removed 1 base from V and 2 bases from J, with 16 bases in between. Germline-derived CDR1 and CDR2 are SGHTA and FQGNSA. The CDR3 is made up of 17 amino acids. Full variable domain (missing parts from reference TRBV7-2 and TRBJ2-3): GAGVSQSPSNKVTEKGKDVELRCDPISGHTALYWYRQSLGQGLEFLIYFQGNSAPDKSGLPSDRFSAERTGGSVSTLTIQRTQQEDSAVYLCASSLGSAGSYTDTQYFGPGTRLTVL.

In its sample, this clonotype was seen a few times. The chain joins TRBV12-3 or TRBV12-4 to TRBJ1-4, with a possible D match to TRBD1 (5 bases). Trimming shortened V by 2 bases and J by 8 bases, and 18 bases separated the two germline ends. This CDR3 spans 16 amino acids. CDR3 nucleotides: TGTGCCAGCAGTTTAAGTGCTGCCTTACGGGGGGAAAAACTGTTTTTT. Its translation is CASSLSAALRGEKLFF.

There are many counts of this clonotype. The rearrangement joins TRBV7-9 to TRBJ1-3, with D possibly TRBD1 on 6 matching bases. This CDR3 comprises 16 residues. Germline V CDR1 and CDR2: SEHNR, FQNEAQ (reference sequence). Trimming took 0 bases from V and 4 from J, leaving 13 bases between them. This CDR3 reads CASSLARGASGNTIYF. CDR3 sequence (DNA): TGTGCCAGCAGCTTAGCGCGGGGGGCGAGCGGAAACACCATATATTTT. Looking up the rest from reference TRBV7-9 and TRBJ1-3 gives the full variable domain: DTGVSQNPRHKITKRGQNVTFRCDPISEHNRLYWYRQTLGQGPEFLTYFQNEAQLEKSRLLSDRFSAERPKGSFSTLEIQRTEQGDSAMYLCASSLARGASGNTIYFGEGSWLTVV.

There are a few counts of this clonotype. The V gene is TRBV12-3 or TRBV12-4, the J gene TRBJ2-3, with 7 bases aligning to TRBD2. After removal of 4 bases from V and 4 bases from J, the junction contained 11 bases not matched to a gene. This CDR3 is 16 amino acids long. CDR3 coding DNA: TGTGCCAGCAGTTCCCTTAGCGGGTCTGGGGCAGATACGCAGTATTTT. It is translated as CASSSLSGSGADTQYF.

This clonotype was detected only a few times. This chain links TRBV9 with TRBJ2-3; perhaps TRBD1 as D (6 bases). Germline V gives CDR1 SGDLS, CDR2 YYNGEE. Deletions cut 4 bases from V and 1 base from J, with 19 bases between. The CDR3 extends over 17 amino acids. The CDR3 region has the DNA TGTGCCAGCAGCCCTGGGGGCGCGGTCGTAGGCACAGATACGCAGTATTTT. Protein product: CASSPGGAVVGTDTQYF.

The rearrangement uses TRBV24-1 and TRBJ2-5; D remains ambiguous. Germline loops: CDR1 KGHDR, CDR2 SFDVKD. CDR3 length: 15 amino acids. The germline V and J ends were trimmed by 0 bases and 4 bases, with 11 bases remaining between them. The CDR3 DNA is TGTGCCACCAGTGATTTGGGAAAGGGTGGAGAGACCCAGTACTTC. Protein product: CATSDLGKGGETQYF.

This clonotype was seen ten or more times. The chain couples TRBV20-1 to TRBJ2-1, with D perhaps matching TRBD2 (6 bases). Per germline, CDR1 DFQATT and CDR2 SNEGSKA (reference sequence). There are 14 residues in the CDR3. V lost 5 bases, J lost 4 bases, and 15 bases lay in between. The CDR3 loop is CSALAASTYNEQFF. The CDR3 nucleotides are TGCAGTGCTTTAGCGGCTAGCACGTACAATGAGCAGTTCTTC.